This T cell receptor (beta chain) was observed in a study of blood T cell repertoires in COVID-19. Study as a whole: From T cells, B-cell-depleted T cells, or PBMCs came the material, which was cDNA or gDNA.

CDR3 length: 13 residues. After removal of 9 bases from V and 5 bases from J, the junction contained 10 bases not matched to a gene. Germline V CDR1 and CDR2: ENHRY, SYGVKD. Original data processing: Researchers report that nucleated cell counts were estimated from reference gene primer amplification. The table came from immunoSEQ multiplex PCR; TCRdb's copy has only in-frame clones and leaves some out. The DNA was the basis for D and trimming; V, J and clone size are from that table. The table lists around 44,000 clones, roughly 90% of them singletons, with around 12% in the top ten. This TCR was sampled from a human donor in a cohort sampled during active COVID-19. The sequencing input was peripheral blood. The chain links TRBV10-3 to TRBJ2-7, with TRBD1 identical over 7 bases. DNA of the CDR3: TGTGCCATAGGGACAGCCCTGGCTAACGAGCAGTACTTC. It is translated as CAIGTALANEQYF.